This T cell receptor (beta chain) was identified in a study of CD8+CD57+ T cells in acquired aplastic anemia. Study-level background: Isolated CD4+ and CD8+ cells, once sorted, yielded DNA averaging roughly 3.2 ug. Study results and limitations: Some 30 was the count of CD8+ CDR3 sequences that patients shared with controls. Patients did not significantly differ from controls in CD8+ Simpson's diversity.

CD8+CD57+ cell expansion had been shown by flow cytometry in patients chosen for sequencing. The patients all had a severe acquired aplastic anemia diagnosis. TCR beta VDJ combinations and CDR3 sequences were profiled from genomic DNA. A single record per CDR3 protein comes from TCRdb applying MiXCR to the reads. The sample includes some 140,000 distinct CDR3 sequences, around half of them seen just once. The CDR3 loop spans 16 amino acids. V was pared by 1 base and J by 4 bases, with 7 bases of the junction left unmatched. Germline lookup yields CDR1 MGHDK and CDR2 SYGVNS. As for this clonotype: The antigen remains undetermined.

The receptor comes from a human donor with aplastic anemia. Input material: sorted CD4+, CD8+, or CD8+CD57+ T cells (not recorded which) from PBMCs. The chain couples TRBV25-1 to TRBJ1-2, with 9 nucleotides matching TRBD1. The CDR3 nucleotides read TGTGCCAGCAGTGAATCACAGGGGGCGAGAATCTATGGCTACACCTTC. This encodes CASSESQGARIYGYTF.